What follows are 12 T cell receptor beta chains derived from one specimen sequenced in a study of human T cells and chemical hapten exposure. TCRdb re-called the RACE reads through MiXCR, storing one row per CDR3 protein. The table lists 65,000 to 95,000 distinct CDR3 sequences, roughly 12% of them singletons. Time point indicated: patch test 1, 2 weeks after DPC sensitization. Treatment specified: therapeutic diphenylcyclopropenone sensitization with weekly scalp DPC. The sequences come from whole blood, collected in connection with sensitization to the hapten diphenylcyclopropenone (DPC). The source of these receptors is a woman between 55 and 75 years old with alopecia areata. Some clones in this sample may be carry-over from other donors' samples.

The genes are TRBV9 and TRBJ2-5, with a tentative D call TRBD2 (5 bases). V was shortened by 0 bases and J by 5 bases, with 11 bases between the two germline ends. CDR3 size: 14 residues. The germline V gene has CDR1 SGDLS and CDR2 YYNGEE. DNA of the CDR3: TGTGCCAGCAGCGTAGCGGGCGGCGGGGAGACCCAGTACTTC. This translates into CASSVAGGGETQYF.

This clonotype showed up just a few times. The J gene is TRBJ1-5, the V gene TRBV30; no clear D. The CDR3 contains 13 residues. Germline values: CDR1 GTSNPN, CDR2 SVGIG (reference sequence). The V end lost 2 bases, the J end lost 3 bases, and 8 bases lay between the germline ends. The CDR3 region has the DNA TGTGCCTGGAGTTTTCAGGACAATCAGCCCCAGCATTTT. This gives the protein CAWSFQDNQPQHF.

This clonotype was observed many times. The genes are TRBV20-1 and TRBJ2-4, with 8 bases aligning to TRBD2. Per germline, CDR1 DFQATT and CDR2 SNEGSKA (reference sequence). The CDR3 sequence is 14 residues long. Losses at the gene ends were 0 bases for V and 6 bases for J; bases not matched to a gene: 4. CDR3 DNA sequence: TGCAGTGCTAGAGAAAGCGGGGGCCGAAACATTCAGTACTTC. This gives the protein CSARESGGRNIQYF.

The chain recombines TRBV5-1 with TRBJ1-2; TRBD1 agrees at 7 bases. CDR1 is SGHRS and CDR2 is YFSETQ in the germline V gene. The junction had 13 bases not matched to a gene; V was cut back by 6 bases and J by 8 bases. This CDR3 contains 14 residues. CDR3 in amino acids: CASTLAQGRGGYTF. CDR3 DNA: TGCGCCAGCACCCTCGCACAGGGGAGAGGAGGCTACACCTTC.

This sequence joins TRBV10-3 and TRBJ1-6; no reliable D call. V was clipped by 3 bases and J by 5 bases, with 14 bases between them. There are 16 residues in the CDR3. CDR1 ENHRY and CDR2 SYGVKD come from the germline V gene. CDR3 sequence: CAISESGNWNNSPLHF. Written as DNA, the CDR3 is TGTGCCATCAGTGAATCGGGGAATTGGAATAATTCACCCCTCCACTTT.

This clonotype was seen at least ten times. The chain uses TRBV5-4 and TRBJ2-7, with D tentatively TRBD1 (5 bases). The CDR3 extends over 13 amino acids. Per the germline V gene, CDR1 is SGHNT and CDR2 is YYREEE (reference sequence). The V and J ends lost 3 bases and 6 bases respectively, with 13 bases between them. The CDR3 DNA reads as TGTGCCAGCAGCTCAGGGCCCTGGATCGAGCAGTACTTC. Translating it yields CASSSGPWIEQYF.

This clonotype was seen more than once but under ten times. The chain has TRBV7-9 and TRBJ1-4; D unclear. Trimming removed 2 bases from V and 7 bases from J, with 2 bases in between. This CDR3 region has 11 residues. Germline V gene sequence: CDR1 SEHNR, CDR2 FQNEAQ (reference sequence). CDR3: CASSLTEKLFF. The CDR3 nucleotides are TGTGCCAGCAGCTTAACTGAAAAACTGTTTTTT.

This clonotype has just a few counts. V gene TRBV2 combines with J gene TRBJ1-3; D is possibly TRBD1 (5 bases). V dropped 6 bases and J dropped 0 bases, with 21 bases sitting between them. Germline assignment: CDR1 SNHLY and CDR2 FYNNEI. The CDR3 is 18 amino acids. The CDR3: CASSYPPGQGGSGNTIYF. Written as DNA, the CDR3 is TGTGCCAGCAGCTACCCCCCCGGGCAGGGAGGCTCTGGAAACACCATATATTTT.

The V call is TRBV27, the J call TRBJ2-7; 7 bases align to TRBD1. The ends lost 3 bases at V and 6 bases at J; junction bases unmatched: 11. CDR3 length: 15 residues. CDR1 and CDR2 from the germline V gene are MNHEY and SMNVEV (reference sequence). The CDR3 DNA reads TGTGCCAGCAGTTTCAAGACAGGGTACTCGGCCGAGCAGTACTTC. Translation: CASSFKTGYSAEQYF.

This clonotype appeared many times. J is TRBJ1-1 and V is TRBV3-1, with 7 bases identical to TRBD1. CDR1 is LGHDT and CDR2 is YNNKEL in the germline V gene (reference sequence). This CDR3 is 14 amino acids long. With 2 bases clipped from V and 4 bases from J, the junction kept 4 bases outside the gene matches. CDR3 DNA: TGTGCCAGCAGCCAACGACAGGGAGGCACTGAAGCTTTCTTT. This encodes CASSQRQGGTEAFF.

The sample holds a few counts of this clonotype. The chain links TRBV20-1 to TRBJ2-7, with 11 bases aligning to TRBD2. The CDR3 spans 17 residues. The germline V gene encodes CDR1 DFQATT and CDR2 SNEGSKA (reference sequence). V was clipped by 1 base and J by 0 bases; unmatched bases: 8. CDR3 nucleotide sequence: TGCAGTGCTAGAGTCCCTTTAGCGGGGGGGAGCTCCTACGAGCAGTACTTC. Translated, it gives CSARVPLAGGSSYEQYF.

The chain employs TRBV11-3 and TRBJ1-1; unclear D gene. CDR1 and CDR2 (germline): SGHNT, YENEEA. V dropped 5 bases and J dropped 1 base, with 8 bases sitting between them. There are 13 residues in the CDR3. In DNA, the CDR3 is TGTGCCAGCAGCGGCACATCGAACACTGAAGCTTTCTTT. It specifies CASSGTSNTEAFF.